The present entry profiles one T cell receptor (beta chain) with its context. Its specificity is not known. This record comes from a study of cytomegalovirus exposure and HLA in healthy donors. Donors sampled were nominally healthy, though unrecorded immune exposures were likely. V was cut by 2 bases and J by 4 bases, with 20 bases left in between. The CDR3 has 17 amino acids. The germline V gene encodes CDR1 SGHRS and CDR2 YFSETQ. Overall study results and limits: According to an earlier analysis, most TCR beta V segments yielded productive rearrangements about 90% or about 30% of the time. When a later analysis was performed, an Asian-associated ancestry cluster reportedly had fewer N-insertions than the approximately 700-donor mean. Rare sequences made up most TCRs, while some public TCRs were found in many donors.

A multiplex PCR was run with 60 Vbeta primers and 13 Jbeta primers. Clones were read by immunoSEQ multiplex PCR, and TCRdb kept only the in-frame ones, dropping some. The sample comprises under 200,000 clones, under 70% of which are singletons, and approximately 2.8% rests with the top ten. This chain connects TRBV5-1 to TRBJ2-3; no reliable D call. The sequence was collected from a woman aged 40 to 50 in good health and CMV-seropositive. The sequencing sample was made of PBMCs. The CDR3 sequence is CASSFRSEPGSADTQYF. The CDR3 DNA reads TGCGCCAGCAGCTTCAGGTCAGAACCTGGGTCCGCAGATACGCAGTATTTT.